This record looks at one T cell receptor beta chain sequence and its context. Many counts were recorded for this clonotype. The specificity of this receptor is unknown. Qualities for individual bases were not recorded, and no much larger clone is one base off. The record originates from a study of identical twins (TCRdb year 2016). In terms of the full investigation: To test whether fetal clonotypes persist, this study deep-sequenced TCR alpha and beta repertoires from monozygotic twins, from unrelated adults of various ages, and from cord blood. To rule out contamination, the twin experiments were replicated at different times with different library preparation protocols. General conclusions and limits of the study: Fewer insertions were carried by abundant cord blood beta clonotypes, a similar but weaker trend appeared in young adult naive repertoires, and no such trend appeared in memory repertoires. Out-of-frame TCR alpha sequences shared between twins showed an excess of low generation-probability sequences compared with coincidental sharing between unrelated individuals. In beta out-of-frame sequences, excess twin sharing was weaker, because having fewer shared sequences lowered the signal-to-noise ratio. Out-of-frame TCR alpha sharing in monozygotic twins was systematically underestimated by recombination models, whereas sharing between unrelated individuals was in agreement with the recombination models. Conclusions relied on cross-sectional statistical analysis, since the same donors could not be followed over many years. Zero-insertion analyses could be partly confounded by invariant T cells such as MAIT and iNKT, though diverse VJ usage argued against such confounding for most clonotypes.

Every donor was a healthy Caucasian. The researchers also sequenced three unrelated adults who were not twins: a male aged 18 to 30, a male aged 50 to 59, and a female aged 50 to 59. Miltenyi CD45RO+ enrichment and human naive T-cell isolation kits were used to isolate memory (CD45RO+) and naive T cells from PBMC. Receptors were amplified or captured by 5' RACE. Sequencing was performed on an Illumina HiSeq 2000. A universal primer binding site was introduced by template switching, and a unique molecular identifier was present in the final cDNA, enabling accurate counting of TCR cDNA molecules. Specific primers in the conserved constant-segment region were used to synthesize first-strand cDNA for the TCR alpha and beta chains. To control for contamination, every cDNA library carried two barcodes: a SMART-Mk sample barcode plus Illumina barcodes. TruSeq adapter sequences, together with Illumina sample barcodes, were added in two successive PCR steps. TCR alpha and beta cDNA libraries were sequenced on the Illumina HiSeq platform with custom primers. On the authors' methods: MiGEC was used to process raw reads and extract unique molecular identifiers, and MiXCR was used to find CDR3 positions. For each individual, recombination models were inferred using an EM algorithm with the repgenHMM and IGoR tools. Shared clonotypes were analyzed with the tcR package in R, and sharing was normalized by the product of cloneset sizes. To study raw recombination free of thymic and clonal selection effects, out-of-frame nonproductive sequences were analyzed. TCRdb redid the processing of the public reads, applying fastp at Q25 and MiXCR, and retained in-frame beta chains. CDR3 protein sequences are deduplicated, and each keeps its most common genes and DNA. TCRdb's processing, not the study's, gives the V and J calls here. This sample is represented by fewer than 450,000 distinct CDR3 sequences; around 9% of them were singletons. The ten largest clones add up to about 8.1% of the sample.

Trimming removed 5 bases from V and 5 bases from J, leaving 16 bases between the germline ends. The CDR3 numbers 15 residues from cysteine through phenylalanine. Kept here is only the CDR3 DNA, which spans 45 bases and is read in frame from base 1. Source material: naive T cells sorted from blood. The cell subset or site label for this specimen denotes: cells isolated with a human naive T-cell isolation kit. The receptor comes from a woman aged 50 to 60 in good health. Recombination joined TRBV12-3 or TRBV12-4 with TRBJ2-1; no D gene call is confident. The DNA sequence is given as TGTGCCAGCAGTCGCCGAGACCCCACCCACAATGAGCAGTTCTTC. It is translated as CASSRRDPTHNEQFF.